Sequencing of this TCR beta chain was carried out in a study of blood T cell repertoires in COVID-19. The table came from immunoSEQ multiplex PCR; TCRdb's copy has only in-frame clones and leaves some out. The sample contains some 360,000 clones, 80% to 90% of which appear only once. The V end was cut by 6 bases, the J end by 1 base, with 15 bases between. Germline V lookup: CDR1 SQVTM, CDR2 ANQGSEA. CDR3 length equals 14 residues. This receptor was taken from a woman in her fifties or sixties with COVID-19, enrolled during active disease. The genes are TRBV29-1 and TRBJ1-1, with D uncertain. The source material was peripheral blood. CDR3 DNA: TGCAGCGTCCTCCAACGGGAGGAGAACACTGAAGCTTTCTTT. This translates into CSVLQREENTEAFF.